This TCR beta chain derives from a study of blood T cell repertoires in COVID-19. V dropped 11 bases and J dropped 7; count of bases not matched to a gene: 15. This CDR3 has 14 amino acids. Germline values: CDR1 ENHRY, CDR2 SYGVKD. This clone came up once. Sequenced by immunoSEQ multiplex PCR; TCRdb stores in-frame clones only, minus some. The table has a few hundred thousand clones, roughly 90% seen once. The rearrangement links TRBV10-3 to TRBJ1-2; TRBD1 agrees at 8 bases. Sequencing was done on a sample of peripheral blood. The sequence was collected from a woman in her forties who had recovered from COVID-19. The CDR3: CASMTGEQIGGYTF. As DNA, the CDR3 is TGTGCCTCGATGACAGGGGAGCAGATTGGTGGCTACACCTTC.